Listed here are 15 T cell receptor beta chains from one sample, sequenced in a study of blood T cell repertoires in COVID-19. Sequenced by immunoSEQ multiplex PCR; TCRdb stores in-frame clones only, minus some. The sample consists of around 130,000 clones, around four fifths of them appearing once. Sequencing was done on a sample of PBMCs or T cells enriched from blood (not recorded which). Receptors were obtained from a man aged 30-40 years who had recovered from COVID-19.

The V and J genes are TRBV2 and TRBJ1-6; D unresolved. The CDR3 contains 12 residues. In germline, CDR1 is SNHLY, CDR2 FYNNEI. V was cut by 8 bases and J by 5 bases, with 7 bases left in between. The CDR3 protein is CASEADNSPLHF. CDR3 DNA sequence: TGTGCCAGCGAGGCGGATAATTCACCCCTCCACTTT.

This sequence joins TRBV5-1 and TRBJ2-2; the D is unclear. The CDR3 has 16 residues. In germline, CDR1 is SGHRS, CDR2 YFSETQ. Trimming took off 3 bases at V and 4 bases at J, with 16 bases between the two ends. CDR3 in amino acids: CASSSATQAGTGELFF. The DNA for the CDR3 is TGCGCCAGCAGCTCGGCAACCCAAGCAGGCACCGGGGAGCTGTTTTTT. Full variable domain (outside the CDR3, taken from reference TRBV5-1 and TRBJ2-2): KAGVTQTPRYLIKTRGQQVTLSCSPISGHRSVSWYQQTPGQGLQFLFEYFSETQRNKGNFPGRFSGRQFSNSRSEMNVSTLELGDSALYLCASSSATQAGTGELFFGEGSRLTVL.

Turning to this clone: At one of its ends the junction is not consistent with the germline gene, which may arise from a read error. CDR3: CASRLDTTDTQYF. The CDR3 coding sequence is TGCGCCAGCAGATTGGACACCACAGATACGCAGTATTTT. The chain uses TRBV5-1 and TRBJ2-3; D is perhaps TRBD1 (5 bases). Germline CDR1 is SGHRS and CDR2 is YFSETQ. CDR3 length equals 13 residues.

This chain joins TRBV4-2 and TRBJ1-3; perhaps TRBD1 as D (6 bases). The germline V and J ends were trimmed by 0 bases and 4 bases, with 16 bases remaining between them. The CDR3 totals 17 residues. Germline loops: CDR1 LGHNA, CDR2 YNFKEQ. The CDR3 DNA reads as TGTGCCAGCAGCCAAGATCTGGGGGGGGCGCAAGGAAACACCATATATTTT. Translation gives CASSQDLGGAQGNTIYF.

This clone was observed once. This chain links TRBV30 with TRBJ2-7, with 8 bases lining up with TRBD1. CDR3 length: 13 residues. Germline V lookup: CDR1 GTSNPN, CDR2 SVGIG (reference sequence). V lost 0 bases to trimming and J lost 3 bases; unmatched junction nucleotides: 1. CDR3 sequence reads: CAWSVGQGYEQYF. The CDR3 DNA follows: TGTGCCTGGAGTGTAGGACAGGGCTACGAGCAGTACTTC.

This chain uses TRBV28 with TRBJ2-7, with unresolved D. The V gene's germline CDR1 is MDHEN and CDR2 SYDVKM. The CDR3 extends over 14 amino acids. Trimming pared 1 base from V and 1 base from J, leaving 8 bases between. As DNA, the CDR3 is TGTGCCAGCAGTTTATATACGCAGTCCTACGAGCAGTACTTC. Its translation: CASSLYTQSYEQYF.

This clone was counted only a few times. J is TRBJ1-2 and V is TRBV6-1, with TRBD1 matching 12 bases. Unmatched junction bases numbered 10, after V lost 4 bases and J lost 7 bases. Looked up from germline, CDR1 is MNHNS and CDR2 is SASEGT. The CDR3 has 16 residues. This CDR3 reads CASSVGAGQGAPGYTF. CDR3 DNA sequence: TGTGCCAGCAGTGTAGGTGCGGGACAGGGGGCTCCTGGCTACACCTTC.

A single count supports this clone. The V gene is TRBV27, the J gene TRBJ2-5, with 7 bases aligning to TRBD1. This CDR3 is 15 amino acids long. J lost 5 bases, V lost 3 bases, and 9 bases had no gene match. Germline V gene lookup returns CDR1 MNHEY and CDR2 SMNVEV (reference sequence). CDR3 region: CASSFLSGGVETQYF. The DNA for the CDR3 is TGTGCCAGCAGTTTTCTCTCAGGGGGAGTGGAGACCCAGTACTTC.

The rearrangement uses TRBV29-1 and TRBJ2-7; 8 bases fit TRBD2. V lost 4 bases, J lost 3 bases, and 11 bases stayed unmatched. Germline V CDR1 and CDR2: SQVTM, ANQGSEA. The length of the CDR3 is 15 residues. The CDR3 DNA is TGCAGCGTTGTCTTATGGCGGGAGGACTACTACGAGCAGTACTTC. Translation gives CSVVLWREDYYEQYF.

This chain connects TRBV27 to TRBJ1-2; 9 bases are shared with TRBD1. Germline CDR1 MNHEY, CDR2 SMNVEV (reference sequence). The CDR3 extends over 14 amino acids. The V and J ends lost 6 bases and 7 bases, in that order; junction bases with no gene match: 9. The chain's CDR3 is CASRGSGQGFGYTF. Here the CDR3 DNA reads TGTGCCAGCAGGGGATCGGGACAGGGATTTGGCTACACCTTC.

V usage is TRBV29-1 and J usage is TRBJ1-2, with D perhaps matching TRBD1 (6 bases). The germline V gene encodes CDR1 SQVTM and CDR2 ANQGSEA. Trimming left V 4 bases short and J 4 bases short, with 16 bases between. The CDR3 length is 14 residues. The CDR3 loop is CSVVRTASGYGYTF. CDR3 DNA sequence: TGCAGCGTTGTGCGGACAGCTTCTGGCTATGGCTACACCTTC.

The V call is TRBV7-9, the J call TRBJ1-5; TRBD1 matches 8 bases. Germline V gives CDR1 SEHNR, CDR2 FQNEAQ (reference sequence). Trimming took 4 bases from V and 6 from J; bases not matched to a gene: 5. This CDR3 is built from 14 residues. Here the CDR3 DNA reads TGTGCCAGCAGCTACTCGGACAGGGTTCAGCCCCAGCATTTT. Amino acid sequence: CASSYSDRVQPQHF.

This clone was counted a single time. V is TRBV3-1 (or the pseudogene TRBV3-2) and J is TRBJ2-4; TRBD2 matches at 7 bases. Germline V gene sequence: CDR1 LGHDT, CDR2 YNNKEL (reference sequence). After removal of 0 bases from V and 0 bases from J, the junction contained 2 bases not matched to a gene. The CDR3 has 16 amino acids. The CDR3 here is CASSQDGGRAKNIQYF. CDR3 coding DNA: TGTGCCAGCAGCCAAGACGGCGGGAGAGCCAAAAACATTCAGTACTTC.

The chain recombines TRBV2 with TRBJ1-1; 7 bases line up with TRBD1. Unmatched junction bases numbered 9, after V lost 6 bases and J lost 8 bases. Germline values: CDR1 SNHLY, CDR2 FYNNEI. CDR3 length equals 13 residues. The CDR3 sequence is CASRGTARGEAFF. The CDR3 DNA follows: TGTGCCAGCAGGGGGACAGCCCGCGGAGAAGCTTTCTTT.

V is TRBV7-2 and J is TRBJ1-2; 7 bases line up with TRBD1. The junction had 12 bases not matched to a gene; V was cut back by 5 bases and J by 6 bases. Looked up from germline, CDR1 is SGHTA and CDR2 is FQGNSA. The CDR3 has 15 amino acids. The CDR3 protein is CASSIHRDRKDGYTF. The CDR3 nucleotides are TGTGCCAGCAGCATACATCGGGACAGAAAGGATGGCTACACCTTC. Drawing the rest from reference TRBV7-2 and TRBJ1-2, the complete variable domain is GAGVSQSPSNKVTEKGKDVELRCDPISGHTALYWYRQSLGQGLEFLIYFQGNSAPDKSGLPSDRFSAERTGGSVSTLTIQRTQQEDSAVYLCASSIHRDRKDGYTFGSGTRLTVV.